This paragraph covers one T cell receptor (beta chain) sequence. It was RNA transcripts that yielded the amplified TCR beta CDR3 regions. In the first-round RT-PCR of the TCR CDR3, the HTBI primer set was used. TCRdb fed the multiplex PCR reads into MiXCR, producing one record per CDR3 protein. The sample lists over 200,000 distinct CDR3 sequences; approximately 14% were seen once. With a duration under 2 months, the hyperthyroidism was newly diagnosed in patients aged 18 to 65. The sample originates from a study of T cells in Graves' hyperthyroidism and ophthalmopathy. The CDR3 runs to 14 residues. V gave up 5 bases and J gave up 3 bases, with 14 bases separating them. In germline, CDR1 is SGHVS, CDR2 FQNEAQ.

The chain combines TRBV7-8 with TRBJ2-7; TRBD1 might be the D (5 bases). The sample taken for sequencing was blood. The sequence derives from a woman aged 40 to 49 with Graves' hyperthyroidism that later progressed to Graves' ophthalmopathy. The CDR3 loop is CASSPRTRNYEQYF. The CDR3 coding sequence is TGTGCCAGCAGCCCCCGGACACGGAACTACGAGCAGTACTTC.